This entry describes one T cell receptor beta chain. What it recognizes is unknown. This sample is drawn from a study of T cells expressing NK-cell markers. In the study overall: According to the study, TCR beta repertoires originated from sorted CD3+CD56+NKG2C+, CD3+CD56+NKG2C- and CD3+CD56-NKG2C+ T cells. Eight donors were sequenced, of whom seven were HCMV-seropositive, while the remaining one was HCMV-seronegative.

Germline values: CDR1 MNHEY, CDR2 SVGEGT. This CDR3 has 12 residues. What made the TCR beta cDNA was 5'RACE template switching with UMIs. TCRdb reprocessed the 5' RACE reads; each CDR3 protein has one entry and no DNA is given. This listing includes some 390,000 distinct CDR3 sequences. Study findings and constraints: Roughly 1.0-7.0% of CD8+ T cells in about 6 donors belonged to dominant NKG2C+ clonotypes.

V usage is TRBV6-2 or TRBV6-3 and J usage is TRBJ2-5. The source is a woman aged 50 to 60 in good health. Sample: blood T cells: a sorted CD56 or NKG2C T cell subset, CD4+ or CD8+ T cells, or bulk PBMC T cells (not recorded which). The CDR3 spells CASSYRPGTQYF.